This T cell receptor beta chain was documented in a study of shared clonotypes between healthy human individuals. The CDR3 totals 13 residues. The germline V gene encodes CDR1 SGHTA and CDR2 FQGNSA. Trimming removed 5 bases from V and 4 bases from J, with 11 bases in between. Here immunoSEQ multiplex PCR was the method, and the copy in TCRdb shows in-frame clones only, minus some. The sample shows about 2.4 million clones, roughly 93% of them seen only once. The chain couples TRBV7-2 to TRBJ1-1; no definite D call. This receptor was taken from a man between 18 and 29 years old in good health. Some clones in this sample may be carry-over from other donors' samples. Material for sequencing was naive CD4+ T cells from PBMCs. Subset indicated: CD45RA+ positively selected. The CDR3 DNA reads TGTGCCAGCAGCCCCTTCCAGCTCACTGAAGCTTTCTTT. Translating gives CASSPFQLTEAFF.